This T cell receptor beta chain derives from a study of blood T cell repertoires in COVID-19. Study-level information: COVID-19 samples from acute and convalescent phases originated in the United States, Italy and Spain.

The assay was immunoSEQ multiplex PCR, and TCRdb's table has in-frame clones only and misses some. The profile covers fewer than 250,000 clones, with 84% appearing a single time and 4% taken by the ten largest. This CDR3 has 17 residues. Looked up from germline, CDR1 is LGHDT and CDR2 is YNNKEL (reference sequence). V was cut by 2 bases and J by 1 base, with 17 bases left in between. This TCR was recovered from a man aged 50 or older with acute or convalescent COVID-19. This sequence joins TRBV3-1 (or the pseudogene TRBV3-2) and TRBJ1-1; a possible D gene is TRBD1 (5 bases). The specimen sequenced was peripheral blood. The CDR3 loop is CASSQPRTGEKNTEAFF. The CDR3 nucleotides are TGTGCCAGCAGCCAACCTCGTACAGGCGAAAAGAACACTGAAGCTTTCTTT.